The entry below describes one T cell receptor (beta chain). Its matching antigen is unknown. The data were taken from a study of T-cell reconstitution after alpha-beta-depleted transplantation in children. Overall study findings and caveats: Elevated TCRbeta diversity at day 60 was traced, in some patients, to surviving recipient T cells and thymic progenitors. It was reported that alpha-beta T cells came from several hundred expanded graft clones (about two months after transplant). From newly produced T cells came most of the T-cell counts and diversity one year after transplant.

Unique molecular identifiers were built into the TCRbeta library. Via MiXCR, TCRdb re-called the PCR reads, giving one row per CDR3 protein. The data contain 65,000 to 90,000 distinct CDR3 sequences, about 11% of them singletons. The sample was PBMCs, taken before TCRalphabeta/CD19-depleted stem cell transplant. The TCR originated in a boy younger than 18 with acute myeloid leukemia, due to receive a stem cell transplant.

CDR3: CSVEGGAAYNEQFF. The CDR3 nucleotides read TGCAGCGTTGAAGGGGGGGCGGCCTACAATGAGCAGTTCTTC. The chain carries TRBV29-1 and TRBJ2-1; D might be TRBD1 or TRBD2, each matching 6 bases. The germline V gene has CDR1 SQVTM and CDR2 ANQGSEA. Trimming stripped 1 base from V and 2 bases from J, with 9 bases between. CDR3 length equals 14 residues.